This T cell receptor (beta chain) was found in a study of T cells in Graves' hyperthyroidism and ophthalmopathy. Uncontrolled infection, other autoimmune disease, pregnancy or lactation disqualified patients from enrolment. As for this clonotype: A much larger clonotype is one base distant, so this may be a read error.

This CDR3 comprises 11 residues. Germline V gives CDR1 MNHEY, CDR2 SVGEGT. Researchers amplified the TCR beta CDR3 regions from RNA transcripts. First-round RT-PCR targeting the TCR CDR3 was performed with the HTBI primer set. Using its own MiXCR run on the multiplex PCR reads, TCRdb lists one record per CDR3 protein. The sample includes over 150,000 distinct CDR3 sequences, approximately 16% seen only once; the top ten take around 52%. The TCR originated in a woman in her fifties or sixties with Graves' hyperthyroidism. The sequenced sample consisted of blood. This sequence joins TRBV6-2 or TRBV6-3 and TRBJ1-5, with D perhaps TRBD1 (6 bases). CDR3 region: CARSYGQTQHF. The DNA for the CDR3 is TGTGCCAGAAGTTACGGACAGACCCAGCATTTT.